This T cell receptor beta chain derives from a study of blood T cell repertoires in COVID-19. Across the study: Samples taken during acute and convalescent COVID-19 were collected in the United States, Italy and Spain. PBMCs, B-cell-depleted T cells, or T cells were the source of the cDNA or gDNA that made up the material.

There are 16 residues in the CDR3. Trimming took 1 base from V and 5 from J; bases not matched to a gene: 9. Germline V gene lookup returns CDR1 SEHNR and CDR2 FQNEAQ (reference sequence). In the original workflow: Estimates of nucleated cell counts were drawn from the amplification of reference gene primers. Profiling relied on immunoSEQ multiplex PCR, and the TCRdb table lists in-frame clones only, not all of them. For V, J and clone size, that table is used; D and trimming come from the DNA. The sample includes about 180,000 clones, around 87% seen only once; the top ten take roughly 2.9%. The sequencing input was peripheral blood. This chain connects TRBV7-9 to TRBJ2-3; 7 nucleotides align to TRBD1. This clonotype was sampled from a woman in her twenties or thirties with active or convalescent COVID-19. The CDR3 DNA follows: TGTGCCAGCAGCTTAGAAGTCGACAGGGCGGAAGATACGCAGTATTTT. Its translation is CASSLEVDRAEDTQYF. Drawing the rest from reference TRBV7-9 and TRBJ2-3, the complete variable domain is DTGVSQNPRHKITKRGQNVTFRCDPISEHNRLYWYRQTLGQGPEFLTYFQNEAQLEKSRLLSDRFSAERPKGSFSTLEIQRTEQGDSAMYLCASSLEVDRAEDTQYFGPGTRLTVL.